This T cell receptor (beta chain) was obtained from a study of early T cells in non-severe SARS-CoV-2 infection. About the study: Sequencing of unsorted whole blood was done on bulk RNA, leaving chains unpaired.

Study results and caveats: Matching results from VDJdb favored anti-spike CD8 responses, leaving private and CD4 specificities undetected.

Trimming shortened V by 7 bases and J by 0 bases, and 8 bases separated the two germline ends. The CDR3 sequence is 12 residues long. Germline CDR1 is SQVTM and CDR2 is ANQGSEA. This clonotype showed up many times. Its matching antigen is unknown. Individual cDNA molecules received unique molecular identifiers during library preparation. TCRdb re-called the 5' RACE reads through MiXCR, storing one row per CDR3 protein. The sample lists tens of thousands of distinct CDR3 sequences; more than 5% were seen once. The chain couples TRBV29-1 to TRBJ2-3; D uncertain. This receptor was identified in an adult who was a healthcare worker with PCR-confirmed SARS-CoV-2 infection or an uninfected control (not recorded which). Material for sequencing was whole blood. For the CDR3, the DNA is TGCAGCGAAACACAGAGCACAGATACGCAGTATTTT. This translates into CSETQSTDTQYF.